Listed below are T cell receptor beta chains from one sample, sequenced in a study of CD8 T cells in Susac syndrome. MiXCR, applied by TCRdb to the immunoSEQ multiplex PCR reads, yields one record per CDR3 protein. The sample has 70,000 or so distinct CDR3 sequences; about 95% are singletons. Sequences were obtained from CD8+ T cells from PBMCs. The receptors originated from a human donor with multiple sclerosis. The CDR3 runs from the conserved cysteine through the conserved F or W. D genes are given only for firm matches. Rows give clone size only sometimes, using once, few, many, or a class for an expanded clone.

j_gene: TRBJ1-2
v_gene: TRBV2
abundance: NA
d_gene: NA
CDR3aa: CASSDGSYYGYTF
CDR3nt: TGTGCCAGCAGTGACGGGTCGTACTATGGCTACACCTTC

j_gene: TRBJ1-1
v_gene: TRBV23-1
abundance: NA
d_gene: NA
CDR3aa: CASSPRRPKAFF
CDR3nt: TGCGCCAGCAGTCCCCGAAGGCCCAAAGCTTTCTTT

j_gene: TRBJ1-2
v_gene: TRBV5-1
abundance: NA
d_gene: NA
CDR3aa: CASSPTAGEVAYGYTF
CDR3nt: TGCGCCAGCAGCCCCACCGCAGGGGAGGTCGCCTATGGCTACACCTTC

j_gene: TRBJ2-2
v_gene: TRBV2
abundance: NA
d_gene: NA
CDR3aa: CASSGQRITGELFF
CDR3nt: TGTGCCAGCAGCGGACAGCGAATCACCGGGGAGCTGTTTTTT

j_gene: TRBJ2-1
v_gene: TRBV11-2
abundance: NA
d_gene: TRBD1
CDR3aa: CASSSSDRGAGNEQFF
CDR3nt: TGTGCCAGCAGCTCCTCGGACAGGGGGGCGGGGAATGAGCAGTTCTTC

j_gene: TRBJ1-2
v_gene: TRBV11-2
abundance: NA
d_gene: NA
CDR3aa: CASSLAGVKRGYTF
CDR3nt: TGTGCCAGCAGCTTAGCAGGCGTAAAGCGTGGCTACACCTTC

j_gene: TRBJ2-7
v_gene: TRBV5-4
abundance: NA
d_gene: NA
CDR3aa: CASSLDGELREQYF
CDR3nt: TGTGCCAGCAGCTTGGACGGGGAATTACGCGAGCAGTACTTC

j_gene: TRBJ1-2
v_gene: TRBV29-1
abundance: NA
d_gene: TRBD1
CDR3aa: CSVGRDRGMNGYTF
CDR3nt: TGCAGCGTAGGCCGGGACAGGGGGATGAATGGCTACACCTTC

j_gene: TRBJ1-2
v_gene: TRBV5-6
abundance: NA
d_gene: NA
CDR3aa: CASLVGASSYTF
CDR3nt: TGTGCCAGCCTGGTGGGGGCTTCGAGCTACACCTTC

j_gene: TRBJ2-7
v_gene: TRBV25-1
abundance: NA
d_gene: NA
CDR3aa: CASSDRVEQYF
CDR3nt: TGTGCCAGCAGTGACAGGGTCGAGCAGTACTTC

j_gene: TRBJ1-1
v_gene: TRBV29-1
abundance: NA
d_gene: TRBD1
CDR3aa: CSVDGGGTGPYEAFF
CDR3nt: TGCAGCGTTGACGGGGGAGGGACAGGACCTTATGAAGCTTTCTTT

j_gene: TRBJ1-1
v_gene: TRBV15
abundance: NA
d_gene: NA
CDR3aa: CATSREAPAEAFF
CDR3nt: TGTGCCACCAGCAGAGAGGCACCAGCTGAAGCTTTCTTT

j_gene: TRBJ2-3
v_gene: TRBV19
abundance: NA
d_gene: NA
CDR3aa: CASSLLRGLLDTQYF
CDR3nt: TGTGCCAGTAGTCTGTTGCGCGGCCTCCTCGATACGCAGTATTTT

j_gene: TRBJ2-1
v_gene: TRBV6-5
abundance: NA
d_gene: NA
CDR3aa: CASSYSSASYNEQFF
CDR3nt: TGTGCCAGCAGTTACTCGAGCGCTTCCTACAATGAGCAGTTCTTC

j_gene: TRBJ2-1
v_gene: TRBV10-3
abundance: NA
d_gene: TRBD1
CDR3aa: CAISDPGQGNEQFF
CDR3nt: TGTGCCATCAGTGATCCTGGACAGGGGAATGAGCAGTTCTTC

j_gene: TRBJ2-7
v_gene: TRBV4-2
abundance: NA
d_gene: TRBD1
CDR3aa: CASSQDDRDYEQYF
CDR3nt: TGTGCCAGCAGCCAAGATGACAGGGACTACGAGCAGTACTTC

j_gene: TRBJ2-3
v_gene: TRBV19
abundance: once
d_gene: TRBD2
CDR3aa: CASSIDPRAGETDTQYF
CDR3nt: TGTGCCAGTAGTATAGACCCCCGGGCGGGAGAAACAGATACGCAGTATTTT

j_gene: TRBJ2-7
v_gene: TRBV27
abundance: NA
d_gene: NA
CDR3aa: CASSLNTGGSYEQYF
CDR3nt: TGTGCCAGCAGTTTGAATACGGGTGGGTCCTACGAGCAGTACTTC

j_gene: TRBJ1-5
v_gene: TRBV6-5
abundance: NA
d_gene: NA
CDR3aa: CASSSNRGGHQHF
CDR3nt: TGTGCCAGCAGCTCTAACCGGGGAGGTCACCAGCATTTT

j_gene: TRBJ2-7
v_gene: TRBV28
abundance: NA
d_gene: TRBD1
CDR3aa: CASSSPGTGIGDEQYF
CDR3nt: TGTGCCAGCAGTTCCCCCGGGACAGGGATTGGTGACGAGCAGTACTTC

j_gene: TRBJ2-1
v_gene: TRBV5-6
abundance: NA
d_gene: TRBD1
CDR3aa: CASSFQIVGGTGGNEQFF
CDR3nt: TGTGCCAGCAGCTTCCAAATAGTTGGCGGGACAGGGGGGAATGAGCAGTTCTTC

j_gene: TRBJ2-1
v_gene: TRBV2
abundance: NA
d_gene: NA
CDR3aa: CASSDHPDEQFF
CDR3nt: TGTGCCAGCAGTGACCACCCCGATGAGCAGTTCTTC

j_gene: TRBJ1-1
v_gene: TRBV7-9
abundance: NA
d_gene: NA
CDR3aa: CASISWGMNTEAFF
CDR3nt: TGTGCCAGCATCTCGTGGGGAATGAACACTGAAGCTTTCTTT

j_gene: TRBJ2-7
v_gene: TRBV5-1
abundance: NA
d_gene: TRBD1
CDR3aa: CASSVAGTGILYEQYF
CDR3nt: TGCGCCAGCAGCGTTGCCGGGACAGGGATCCTGTACGAGCAGTACTTC

j_gene: TRBJ2-5
v_gene: TRBV2
abundance: NA
d_gene: NA
CDR3aa: CARRETGPSGETQYF
CDR3nt: TGTGCCAGGCGGGAGACAGGGCCGTCGGGAGAGACCCAGTACTTC

j_gene: TRBJ1-6
v_gene: TRBV7-9
abundance: NA
d_gene: NA
CDR3aa: CASSDGEVGNDSPLHF
CDR3nt: TGTGCCAGCAGCGACGGTGAGGTTGGAAATGATTCACCCCTCCACTTT

j_gene: TRBJ1-1
v_gene: TRBV12-3/TRBV12-4
abundance: NA
d_gene: NA
CDR3aa: CASSLKHGKGDTEAFF
CDR3nt: TGTGCCAGCAGTCTTAAACACGGGAAAGGGGACACTGAAGCTTTCTTT

j_gene: TRBJ2-1
v_gene: TRBV7-9
abundance: NA
d_gene: TRBD2
CDR3aa: CASSGGGNEQFF
CDR3nt: TGTGCCAGCAGCGGGGGGGGAAATGAGCAGTTCTTC

j_gene: TRBJ1-5
v_gene: TRBV7-9
abundance: NA
d_gene: NA
CDR3aa: CASSDLGNQPQHF
CDR3nt: TGTGCCAGCAGCGATCTTGGGAATCAGCCCCAGCATTTT

j_gene: TRBJ2-7
v_gene: TRBV27
abundance: NA
d_gene: NA
CDR3aa: CASSYAKSSYEQYF
CDR3nt: TGTGCCAGCAGTTACGCCAAGAGTAGCTACGAGCAGTACTTC

j_gene: TRBJ2-5
v_gene: TRBV3-1
abundance: NA
d_gene: TRBD1
CDR3aa: CASSQEPTGAETQYF
CDR3nt: TGTGCCAGCAGCCAGGAACCAACAGGGGCAGAGACCCAGTACTTC

j_gene: TRBJ1-1
v_gene: TRBV30
abundance: NA
d_gene: NA
CDR3aa: CAGSTGGLNTEAFF
CDR3nt: TGTGCCGGTTCCACGGGGGGATTGAACACTGAAGCTTTCTTT

j_gene: TRBJ2-4
v_gene: TRBV27
abundance: NA
d_gene: NA
CDR3aa: CASSDREAKNIQYF
CDR3nt: TGTGCCAGCAGTGATCGGGAGGCCAAAAACATTCAGTACTTC

j_gene: TRBJ2-7
v_gene: TRBV9
abundance: NA
d_gene: NA
CDR3aa: CASSVAGDGPYEQYF
CDR3nt: TGTGCCAGCAGCGTAGCAGGGGATGGACCCTACGAGCAGTACTTC

j_gene: TRBJ2-7
v_gene: TRBV20-1
abundance: once
d_gene: TRBD2
CDR3aa: CSALIPGLGVPYEQYF
CDR3nt: TGCAGTGCCTTAATCCCGGGACTAGGGGTTCCCTACGAGCAGTACTTC

j_gene: TRBJ1-5
v_gene: TRBV27
abundance: NA
d_gene: NA
CDR3aa: CASSPGLYSNQPQHF
CDR3nt: TGTGCCAGCAGTCCCGGGCTGTATAGCAATCAGCCCCAGCATTTT

j_gene: TRBJ2-1
v_gene: TRBV5-1
abundance: NA
d_gene: TRBD2
CDR3aa: CASRPGLAGGNEQFF
CDR3nt: TGCGCCAGCCGCCCCGGACTAGCGGGAGGGAATGAGCAGTTCTTC

j_gene: TRBJ2-1
v_gene: TRBV12-3/TRBV12-4
abundance: NA
d_gene: NA
CDR3aa: CASSLGLGHYNEQFF
CDR3nt: TGTGCCAGCAGTTTGGGACTGGGACACTACAATGAGCAGTTCTTC

j_gene: TRBJ2-7
v_gene: TRBV11-1
abundance: NA
d_gene: NA
CDR3aa: CASSSGTRGNSYEQYF
CDR3nt: TGTGCCAGCAGCTCCGGGACCCGAGGAAACTCCTACGAGCAGTACTTC

j_gene: TRBJ1-1
v_gene: TRBV6-5
abundance: NA
d_gene: NA
CDR3aa: CASSLQDPVGGAFF
CDR3nt: TGTGCCAGCAGTCTTCAGGACCCTGTTGGGGGAGCTTTCTTT

j_gene: TRBJ1-6
v_gene: TRBV5-4
abundance: NA
d_gene: NA
CDR3aa: CASSSLQGSPLHF
CDR3nt: TGTGCCAGCAGCTCCCTCCAGGGTTCACCCCTCCACTTT

j_gene: TRBJ2-1
v_gene: TRBV6-1
abundance: NA
d_gene: TRBD2
CDR3aa: CASSTFPAGVGNEQFF
CDR3nt: TGTGCCAGCAGTACCTTTCCAGCGGGAGTCGGCAATGAGCAGTTCTTC

j_gene: TRBJ2-2
v_gene: TRBV29-1
abundance: NA
d_gene: NA
CDR3aa: CSVGQGSTGELFF
CDR3nt: TGCAGCGTCGGGCAGGGGTCCACCGGGGAGCTGTTTTTT

j_gene: TRBJ2-4
v_gene: TRBV20-1
abundance: NA
d_gene: TRBD2
CDR3aa: CSVAGGENIQYF
CDR3nt: TGCAGTGTTGCGGGGGGGGAAAACATTCAGTACTTC

j_gene: TRBJ2-2
v_gene: TRBV6-4
abundance: NA
d_gene: NA
CDR3aa: CATPGQNTGELFF
CDR3nt: TGTGCCACCCCGGGACAGAACACCGGGGAGCTGTTTTTT

j_gene: TRBJ2-2
v_gene: TRBV15
abundance: once
d_gene: NA
CDR3aa: CATSGTYGQHGGDTGELFF
CDR3nt: TGTGCCACCAGCGGTACTTACGGACAGCATGGGGGCGACACCGGGGAGCTGTTTTTT

j_gene: TRBJ1-2
v_gene: TRBV7-9
abundance: NA
d_gene: TRBD1
CDR3aa: CASSGTGEYGYTF
CDR3nt: TGTGCCAGCAGCGGGACAGGGGAGTATGGCTACACCTTC

j_gene: TRBJ1-1
v_gene: TRBV9
abundance: NA
d_gene: NA
CDR3aa: CASSPHSFRTAMNTEAFF
CDR3nt: TGTGCCAGCAGCCCACATTCGTTTCGGACAGCTATGAACACTGAAGCTTTCTTT

j_gene: TRBJ2-2
v_gene: TRBV7-9
abundance: NA
d_gene: NA
CDR3aa: CASSPDSNTGELFF
CDR3nt: TGTGCCAGCAGCCCTGACTCGAACACCGGGGAGCTGTTTTTT

j_gene: TRBJ2-6
v_gene: TRBV27
abundance: NA
d_gene: NA
CDR3aa: CASSLTGVGANVLTF
CDR3nt: TGTGCCAGCAGTTTAACGGGGGTCGGTGCCAACGTCCTGACTTTC

j_gene: TRBJ2-5
v_gene: TRBV12-3/TRBV12-4
abundance: once
d_gene: TRBD2
CDR3aa: CASKPTTSGLETQYF
CDR3nt: TGTGCCAGCAAACCCACGACTAGCGGGCTAGAGACCCAGTACTTC

j_gene: TRBJ1-1
v_gene: TRBV30
abundance: NA
d_gene: NA
CDR3aa: CAWRQGTEAFF
CDR3nt: TGTGCCTGGAGACAGGGCACTGAAGCTTTCTTT